This T cell receptor beta chain came from a study of blood T cell repertoires in COVID-19. The wider study: Samples of COVID-19 (acute and convalescent) were obtained from the United States, Italy and Spain.

Participants were aged about 18 to 100 years from 20 to 30 US areas. Cohort assignment relied on participant-reported clinical history. How the authors handled the data: Amplified reference gene primers provided the basis for estimating nucleated cell counts. Some clones are missing from TCRdb's copy, which holds only in-frame ones; the method was immunoSEQ multiplex PCR. The V and J calls and clone size are taken from that table; D and trimming were inferred from the DNA. The table records over 250,000 clones, over 80% of them present only once. This clone appeared once. The sequence derives from a woman aged 18-29 years who had recovered from COVID-19. Material: PBMCs or T cells enriched from blood (not recorded which).

CDR3 protein: CASSTHRDMNTEAFF. CDR3 coding DNA: TGTGCCAGCAGTACACACCGGGACATGAACACTGAAGCTTTCTTT. The genes are TRBV6-5 and TRBJ1-1; D possibly corresponds to TRBD1 (6 bases). V was trimmed by 5 bases and J by 0 bases, leaving 13 bases between them. Per the germline V gene, CDR1 is MNHEY and CDR2 is SVGAGI. The CDR3 extends over 15 amino acids.